The rows below give T cell receptor beta chains drawn from one sample of a study of T cell therapy after organ transplantation. Assay: immunoSEQ multiplex PCR; the TCRdb copy retains only in-frame clones and omits some. Among tens of thousands of clones listed, over 90% were seen once. These receptors' targets are unknown. Specimen: CD8+ T cells from blood, collected before autologous CMV-specific T cell therapy. Receptors originate from a human patient who had received a solid organ transplant and had CMV disease. Each CDR3 is given with its conserved first and last residue.

j_call v_call cdr3_aa
TRBJ1-5 TRBV7-2 CASSLGSQPQHF
TRBJ1-1 TRBV9 CASSDPGMAFF
TRBJ2-3 TRBV4-3 CASSQDRTSGGGSDTQYF
TRBJ1-2 TRBV5-4 CASSLPNEKTDGYTF
TRBJ2-2 TRBV6-6 CASSYAGENTGELFF
TRBJ2-2 TRBV15 CATSIYQVDTGELFF
TRBJ2-3 TRBV4-1 CASSLGTSRSTDTQYF
TRBJ2-7 TRBV6-5 CASRGYEQYF
TRBJ1-2 TRBV4-1 CASSPRPGGTYGYTF
TRBJ2-7 TRBV5-4 CASSGGGQHPAEQYF
TRBJ2-1 TRBV13 CASSPGNYRFGEQFF
TRBJ1-1 TRBV30 CAWSVSGGTEAFF
TRBJ2-1 TRBV9 CASSGPNYNEQFF
TRBJ1-4 TRBV19 CASSSLGRNNEKLFF
TRBJ2-1 TRBV30 CAWSATTRLPYNEQFF
TRBJ1-4 TRBV5-6 CASSPETGHVEKLFF
TRBJ1-1 TRBV5-1 CASSWAGGGTEAFF
TRBJ2-1 TRBV27 CASSIVTRDSLFF
TRBJ1-2 TRBV2 CASSQWGADGYTF
TRBJ2-7 TRBV29-1 CSVEEGDASYEQYF
TRBJ2-5 TRBV7-3 CASSPTGQRWGYQETQYF
TRBJ1-5 TRBV4-1 CASSQERGLAQPQHF
TRBJ1-2 TRBV30 CAWGQIGPVDYGYTF
TRBJ1-1 TRBV29-1 CSVEFGPTEAFF